This is a list of T cell receptor beta chains from one sample in a study of CD8+ T cells in alopecia areata. The assay was immunoSEQ multiplex PCR, and TCRdb's table has in-frame clones only and misses some. The table has a few hundred thousand clones, about 56% seen once. Sequencing was carried out using CD8+ T cells sorted from blood. The receptors stem from a human donor in good health. Each CDR3 is given with its conserved first and last residue. Each record gives: J gene, D gene, clone size, V gene, CDR3 length, CDR3 protein, CDR3 DNA. A D gene is named only where the DNA matches it firmly. For some rows the clone size is stated as once, few or many, or as a class when expanded; others skip it.

>TRBJ2-1|TRBD2|-|TRBV9|15
CASSVVSGGNNEQFF
TGTGCCAGCAGCGTAGTGAGCGGGGGAAACAATGAGCAGTTCTTC
>TRBJ1-1|-|-|TRBV30|11
CAWRGNTEAFF
TGTGCCTGGAGAGGGAACACTGAAGCTTTCTTT
>TRBJ1-5|-|once|TRBV11-2|17
CASSSRQEASSNQPQHF
TGTGCCAGCAGCTCACGACAGGAGGCAAGTAGCAATCAGCCCCAGCATTTT
>TRBJ2-7|TRBD1|few|TRBV11-2|16
CASSLDNTGVGHEQYF
TGTGCCAGCAGCTTAGATAATACAGGGGTTGGGCACGAGCAGTACTTC
>TRBJ2-3|TRBD2|-|TRBV11-2|16
CASSQRGDANTDTQYF
TGTGCCAGCAGCCAGCGGGGGGACGCAAACACAGATACGCAGTATTTT
>TRBJ1-1|-|few|TRBV19|14
CASSIRTVNTEAFF
TGTGCCAGTAGCATAAGGACAGTGAACACTGAAGCTTTCTTT
>TRBJ2-7|-|-|TRBV19|14
CASSLGLNPYEQYF
TGTGCCAGTAGTTTGGGACTCAACCCCTACGAGCAGTACTTC
>TRBJ2-7|-|-|TRBV13|14
CASSLRGFAYEQYF
TGTGCCAGCAGCTTAAGAGGGTTCGCATACGAGCAGTACTTC
>TRBJ2-1|-|few|TRBV7-9|13
CASSLVGLNEQFF
TGTGCCAGCAGCTTAGTTGGCCTAAATGAGCAGTTCTTC
>TRBJ2-7|-|-|TRBV15|16
CATSRGSDGTVNEQYF
TGTGCCACCAGCAGAGGGTCCGACGGGACGGTCAACGAGCAGTACTTC
>TRBJ2-1|TRBD2|few|TRBV4-2|21
CASSQDLGMVAGESSYNEQFF
TGTGCCAGCAGCCAAGATCTAGGAATGGTAGCGGGGGAGAGCTCCTACAATGAGCAGTTCTTC
>TRBJ1-2|-|-|TRBV7-9|16
CASSLPAGRTLGGYTF
TGTGCCAGCAGCTTACCGGCGGGACGGACCCTTGGGGGCTACACCTTC
>TRBJ2-1|-|-|TRBV5-6|15
CASSFGRGSYNEQFF
TGTGCCAGCAGCTTTGGCAGGGGCTCCTACAATGAGCAGTTCTTC
>TRBJ1-2|-|-|TRBV29-1|14
CSVPGGLGPYGYTF
TGCAGCGTTCCGGGTGGTTTGGGTCCCTATGGCTACACCTTC
>TRBJ2-1|-|once|TRBV5-1|15
CASSLERTGGNEQFF
TGCGCCAGCAGCTTGGAAAGGACTGGTGGAAATGAGCAGTTCTTC
>TRBJ2-1|-|-|TRBV9|13
CASSVTGGTEQFF
TGTGCCAGCAGCGTGACGGGGGGCACTGAGCAGTTCTTC
>TRBJ1-1|-|-|TRBV4-2|14
CASSPGVMNTEAFF
TGTGCCAGCAGCCCCGGCGTTATGAACACTGAAGCTTTCTTT
>TRBJ1-1|-|-|TRBV5-6|13
CASSLGARSEAFF
TGTGCCAGCAGCTTGGGGGCCCGCTCGGAAGCTTTCTTT
>TRBJ2-1|TRBD2|-|TRBV13|16
CASREAGGPSYNEQFF
TGTGCCAGCAGGGAAGCGGGGGGGCCCTCCTACAATGAGCAGTTCTTC
>TRBJ2-1|-|few|TRBV5-6|12
CASSLADNEQFF
TGTGCCAGCAGCTTGGCGGACAATGAGCAGTTCTTC
>TRBJ2-1|-|-|TRBV5-6|14
CASSLGQSINEQFF
TGTGCCAGCAGCTTGGGACAGTCTATCAATGAGCAGTTCTTC
>TRBJ1-1|TRBD1|few|TRBV7-9|12
CAQGGANTEAFF
TGTGCCCAGGGGGGTGCGAACACTGAAGCTTTCTTT
>TRBJ2-3|TRBD2|-|TRBV9|16
CASSTGLAGTADTQYF
TGTGCCAGCAGCACAGGACTAGCGGGGACCGCAGATACGCAGTATTTT
>TRBJ1-5|-|-|TRBV27|13
CASRQGSGQPQHF
TGTGCCAGCAGGCAGGGGTCTGGACAGCCCCAGCATTTT
>TRBJ2-7|-|-|TRBV5-6|16
CASSPYDSFFSYEQYF
TGTGCCAGCAGCCCCTACGACAGTTTCTTCTCCTACGAGCAGTACTTC
>TRBJ1-5|-|-|TRBV7-8|17
CASSPDMTGTSYLSQHF
TGTGCCAGCAGCCCAGATATGACCGGGACATCCTACTTGTCCCAGCATTTT
>TRBJ2-3|-|-|TRBV18|15
CASSPTERPTDTQYF
TGTGCCAGCTCACCCACAGAGAGACCCACAGATACGCAGTATTTT
>TRBJ2-7|-|few|TRBV4-1|13
CASSYQASYEQYF
TGCGCCAGCAGCTACCAGGCGTCCTACGAGCAGTACTTC
>TRBJ2-2|TRBD1|-|TRBV15|15
CATSIRTGNTGELFF
TGTGCCACCAGCATCCGGACAGGGAACACCGGGGAGCTGTTTTTT
>TRBJ2-1|-|-|TRBV9|14
CASSGSGPYNEQFF
TGTGCCAGCAGCGGATCCGGTCCATACAATGAGCAGTTCTTC
>TRBJ2-5|TRBD2|-|TRBV6-5|15
CASSGLAGGQETQYF
TGTGCCAGCAGTGGCCTAGCGGGGGGTCAAGAGACCCAGTACTTC
>TRBJ1-1|TRBD1|-|TRBV7-9|14
CASSGEPGGTEAFF
TGTGCCAGCAGCGGGGAGCCAGGGGGCACTGAAGCTTTCTTT